This T cell receptor (beta chain) was observed in a study of regulatory T cells in long-lasting Graves disease. In this sample, this clonotype turned up many times. Its antigen is not known. Arm-PCR of CDR3 regions and iRepertoire HTBI primers were used to build TCR beta libraries. One entry per CDR3 protein results from TCRdb running MiXCR on the multiplex PCR reads. Among about 540,000 distinct CDR3 sequences listed, roughly 14% were seen once. Time point given: newly diagnosed GD, antithyroid drugs for less than 3 months. PBMC RNA served as the TCR library source. Study-level results: Limited sample numbers may have lowered accuracy. Persistent disease samples used TRBV28, TRBJ1-2 and TRBJ2-5 preferentially.

Germline loops: CDR1 SSHAT, CDR2 FNYEAQ (reference sequence). The CDR3 has 15 amino acids. V lost 4 bases, J lost 5 bases, and 9 bases stayed unmatched. In addition, the sample was reused for a study of T cells in Graves' hyperthyroidism and ophthalmopathy. From that second work: Hyperthyroidism, newly diagnosed and lasting under 2 months, affected patients aged 18 to 65. RT-PCR in the first round (using the HTBI primer set) targeted the TCR CDR3.

This clonotype was obtained from a man aged 25-45 years with Graves disease. This rearrangement joins TRBV7-7 to TRBJ2-3, with 7 bases lining up with TRBD2. Sequences were derived from peripheral blood mononuclear cells (PBMCs), sampled at new diagnosis, from a patient treated with antithyroid drugs. CDR3 in DNA: TGTGCCAGCAGCTCGACGGGGGGAGTGGGAGATACGCAGTATTTT. The encoded protein is CASSSTGGVGDTQYF.